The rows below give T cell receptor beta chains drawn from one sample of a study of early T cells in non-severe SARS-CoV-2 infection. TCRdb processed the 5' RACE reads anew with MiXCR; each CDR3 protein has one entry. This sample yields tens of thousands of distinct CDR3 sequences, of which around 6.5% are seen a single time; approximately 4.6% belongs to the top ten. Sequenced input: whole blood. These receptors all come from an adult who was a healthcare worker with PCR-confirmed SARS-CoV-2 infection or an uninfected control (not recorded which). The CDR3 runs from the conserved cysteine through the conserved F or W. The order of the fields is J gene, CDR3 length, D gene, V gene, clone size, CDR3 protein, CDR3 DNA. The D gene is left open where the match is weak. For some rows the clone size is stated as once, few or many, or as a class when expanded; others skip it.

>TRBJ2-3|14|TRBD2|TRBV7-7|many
CASSLSGSTDTQYF
TGTGCTAGCAGCCTTAGCGGGAGCACAGATACGCAGTATTTT
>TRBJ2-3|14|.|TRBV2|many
CASRPTTGADTQYF
TGTGCCAGCAGACCGACCACTGGCGCAGATACGCAGTATTTT
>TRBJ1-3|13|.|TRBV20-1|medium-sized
CSARRGSGNTIYF
TGCAGTGCTAGAAGGGGATCTGGAAACACCATATATTTT
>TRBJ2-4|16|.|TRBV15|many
CATSSPPVVAKNIQYF
TGTGCCACCAGCAGCCCTCCCGTAGTAGCCAAAAACATTCAGTACTTC
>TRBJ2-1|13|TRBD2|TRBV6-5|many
CASRLAGVGEQFF
TGTGCCAGCAGGCTAGCGGGAGTGGGGGAGCAGTTCTTC
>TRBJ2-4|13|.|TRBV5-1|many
CASSLDWLNIQYF
TGCGCCAGCAGCTTGGATTGGCTAAACATTCAGTACTTC
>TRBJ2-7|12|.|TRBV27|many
CASSLGGHEQYF
TGTGCCAGCAGTTTAGGGGGTCACGAGCAGTACTTC
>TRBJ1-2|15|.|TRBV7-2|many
CASSLHSSLDYGYTF
TGTGCCAGCAGCTTACATTCATCGCTGGACTATGGCTACACCTTC
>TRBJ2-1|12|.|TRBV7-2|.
CASSLGLSEQFF
TGTGCCAGCAGCTTGGGGCTATCTGAGCAGTTCTTC
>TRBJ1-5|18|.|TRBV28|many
CATRPLQGFGGSNQPQHF
TGTGCCACCAGACCTCTACAGGGATTTGGGGGAAGCAATCAGCCCCAGCATTTT
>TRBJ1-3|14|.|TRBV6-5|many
CASSYGSSGNTIYF
TGTGCCAGCAGTTACGGCAGCTCCGGAAACACCATATATTTT
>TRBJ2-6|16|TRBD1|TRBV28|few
CASSLIGGNAANVLTF
TGTGCCAGCAGTTTAATAGGGGGCAATGCGGCCAACGTCCTGACTTTC
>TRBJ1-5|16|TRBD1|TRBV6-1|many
CASSELPGQGNQPQHF
TGTGCCAGCAGTGAACTCCCGGGACAGGGAAATCAGCCCCAGCATTTT
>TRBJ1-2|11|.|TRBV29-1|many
CSPGARYGYTF
TGCAGCCCGGGGGCACGGTATGGCTACACCTTC
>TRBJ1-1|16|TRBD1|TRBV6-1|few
CASSVGPGQGNTEAFF
TGTGCCAGCAGTGTTGGACCGGGACAGGGGAACACTGAAGCTTTCTTT
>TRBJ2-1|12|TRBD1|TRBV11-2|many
CASSPDRGAQFF
TGTGCCAGCAGCCCCGACAGGGGCGCGCAGTTCTTC
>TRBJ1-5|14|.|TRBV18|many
CASSPQGVNQPQHF
TGTGCCAGCTCACCACAGGGGGTAAATCAGCCCCAGCATTTT
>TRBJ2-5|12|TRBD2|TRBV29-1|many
CSVGTSEETQYF
TGCAGCGTAGGGACTAGCGAAGAGACCCAGTACTTC
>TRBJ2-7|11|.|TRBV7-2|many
CASSPTLEQYF
TGTGCCAGCAGCCCCACTTTGGAGCAGTACTTC
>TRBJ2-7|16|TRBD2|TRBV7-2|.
CASSHPTSGFLREQYF
TGTGCCAGCAGCCACCCCACTAGCGGGTTCCTCAGAGAGCAGTACTTC